Following are 9 T cell receptor beta chains from one sample sequenced in a study of blood T cell repertoires in COVID-19. TCRdb's copy holds only in-frame clones and misses some; the assay was immunoSEQ multiplex PCR. This table holds about 320,000 clones, roughly 88% found once. Source material: PBMCs or T cells enriched from blood (not recorded which). These receptors were obtained from a man aged 25 to 45 who had recovered from COVID-19.

V gene TRBV11-2 combines with J gene TRBJ2-2, with 11 bases aligning to TRBD1. The CDR3 runs 15 residues. CDR1 is SGHAT and CDR2 is FQNNGV in the germline V gene. V was clipped by 4 bases and J by 7 bases; unmatched bases: 5. CDR3: CASSSRTGGHGELFF. DNA of the CDR3: TGTGCCAGCAGCTCCAGGACAGGGGGCCACGGGGAGCTGTTTTTT.

V usage is TRBV11-2 and J usage is TRBJ2-3; D perhaps matches TRBD1 (6 bases). CDR1 and CDR2 (germline): SGHAT, FQNNGV. V lost 5 bases and J 4 bases, leaving 16 bases between the germline ends. This CDR3 is built from 15 residues. The CDR3 DNA reads TGTGCCAGCAGCCCAGTGAACAGGGTAGCAGATACGCAGTATTTT. This gives the protein CASSPVNRVADTQYF.

V usage is TRBV29-1 and J usage is TRBJ2-2; weak D call: TRBD1 (6 bases). Trimming cost V 1 base and J 2 bases, with 17 bases left between them. From germline, CDR1 is SQVTM and CDR2 ANQGSEA. The CDR3 is made up of 17 amino acids. This chain's CDR3 is CSVEGWDRTANTGELFF. As DNA, the CDR3 is TGCAGCGTTGAAGGATGGGATCGGACAGCCAACACCGGGGAGCTGTTTTTT.

The genes are TRBV5-1 and TRBJ2-7; a possible D gene is TRBD2 (5 bases). CDR3 size: 14 residues. Trimming stripped 0 bases from V and 5 bases from J, with 12 bases between. CDR1 is SGHRS, CDR2 YFSETQ, per germline. For the CDR3, the DNA is TGCGCCAGCAGCTTGGTGTATAGGCGGGACGAGCAGTACTTC. This translates into CASSLVYRRDEQYF.

The V and J genes are TRBV3-1 (or the pseudogene TRBV3-2) and TRBJ2-2, with 10 bases that match TRBD1. Germline V CDR1 and CDR2: LGHDT, YNNKEL (reference sequence). The ends lost 3 bases at V and 8 bases at J; junction bases unmatched: 9. The CDR3 sequence is 16 residues long. In nucleotides, the CDR3 is TGTGCCAGCAGCCACATCCCCCGGGACAGGGGAGGGGAGCTGTTTTTT. Encoded protein: CASSHIPRDRGGELFF.

The chain is built from TRBV21-1 and TRBJ1-6; the D segment call TRBD1 is taken from the table without a DNA check. TRBV21-1 is deemed a pseudogene. The CDR3 covers 17 residues. The CDR3 protein is CASSMGQGADYNSPLHF. In DNA form, the CDR3 reads TGTGCCAGCAGCATGGGACAGGGGGCAGACTATAATTCACCCCTCCACTTT.

The chain has TRBV6-5 and TRBJ1-4, with 9 bases fitting TRBD1. Germline V gene sequence: CDR1 MNHEY, CDR2 SVGAGI. V gave up 4 bases and J gave up 5 bases; unmatched junction bases: 5. The CDR3 is 15 amino acids. Here the CDR3 reads CASSSHRGLNEKLFF. CDR3 nucleotide sequence: TGTGCCAGCAGTTCCCACAGGGGGCTAAATGAAAAACTGTTTTTT.

The chain uses TRBV5-1 and TRBJ2-1; D uncertain. This CDR3 is 13 amino acids long. Trimming removed 0 bases from V and 8 bases from J, with 9 bases in between. CDR1 SGHRS and CDR2 YFSETQ come from the germline V gene. The CDR3 here is CASSLARLDEQFF. The CDR3 DNA sequence: TGCGCCAGCAGCTTGGCCCGGTTAGATGAGCAGTTCTTC.

The V gene is TRBV3-1 (or the pseudogene TRBV3-2), the J gene TRBJ1-2; 8 bases match TRBD1. Per the germline V gene, CDR1 is LGHDT and CDR2 is YNNKEL (reference sequence). Trimming cost V 0 bases and J 2 bases; bases outside gene matches: 8. This CDR3 is 17 amino acids long. The CDR3 DNA follows: TGTGCCAGCAGCCAAGACGGGGGACAGGAGAGGAACTATGGCTACACCTTC. It codes for CASSQDGGQERNYGYTF.